The 14 T cell receptor beta chains below all came from one sample that was sequenced in a study of T cell responses to AZD1222 COVID-19 vaccine. Repertoires were generated with immunoSEQ multiplex PCR, while TCRdb's copy carries only in-frame clones and drops some. The sample has under 140,000 clones, 70% to 90% seen once; the top ten hold 3.2%. The sample in question was peripheral blood, obtained on day 0 of AZD1222 vaccination. Receptors were obtained from an adult in good health.

The gene calls are TRBV19 and TRBJ1-3; 7 nucleotides align to TRBD1. Germline V CDR1 and CDR2: LNHDA, SQIVND (reference sequence). The V gene end was trimmed by 3 bases and the J gene end by 2 bases; junction bases not matched to a gene: 1. The CDR3 loop spans 14 amino acids. The CDR3 loop is CASSIQGAGNTIYF. CDR3 DNA: TGTGCCAGTAGTATCCAGGGGGCTGGAAACACCATATATTTT.

This clone was observed a single time. This rearrangement joins TRBV27 to TRBJ2-5; D might be TRBD2 (6 bases). V gave up 1 base and J gave up 5 bases, with 11 bases separating them. The CDR3 sequence is 14 residues long. Germline V gives CDR1 MNHEY, CDR2 SMNVEV (reference sequence). The CDR3, as DNA: TGTGCCAGCAGTTTATATGGGGGGTCGGAGACCCAGTACTTC. Translated: CASSLYGGSETQYF.

V is TRBV7-9 and J is TRBJ2-5, with D possibly called TRBD1 or TRBD2 (5 bases each). Per the germline V gene, CDR1 is SEHNR and CDR2 is FQNEAQ (reference sequence). The CDR3 loop spans 14 amino acids. V was shortened by 2 bases and J by 2 bases, with 9 bases between the two germline ends. This CDR3 reads CASSLPGRQETQYF. CDR3 sequence (DNA): TGTGCCAGCAGCTTACCGGGACGGCAAGAGACCCAGTACTTC.

The chain couples TRBV30 to TRBJ1-6; D is undetermined. The CDR3 has 13 residues. Trimming took 7 bases from V and 1 from J, leaving 8 bases between them. Germline assignment: CDR1 GTSNPN and CDR2 SVGIG (reference sequence). In nucleotides, the CDR3 is TGTGCCTTCTCGTGGTCCTATAATTCACCCCTCCACTTT. Translated: CAFSWSYNSPLHF.

This chain joins TRBV6-1 and TRBJ2-3; 7 bases align to TRBD2. This CDR3 region has 16 residues. Germline V gene data show CDR1 as MNHNS and CDR2 as SASEGT. Trimming took 4 bases from V and 0 from J; bases not matched to a gene: 7. The CDR3 loop is CASSAGDYSSTDTQYF. The CDR3 region has the DNA TGTGCCAGCAGTGCTGGGGACTACTCTAGCACAGATACGCAGTATTTT.

The chain is built from TRBV6-6 and TRBJ2-1, with D possibly TRBD2 on 5 matching bases. The CDR3 is made up of 12 amino acids. Germline lookup yields CDR1 MNHNY and CDR2 SVGAGI (reference sequence). V lost 5 bases and J 7 bases, leaving 9 bases between the germline ends. The CDR3 DNA sequence: TGTGCCAGCAGTGGGGAGTGGAATGAGCAGTTCTTC. This codes for CASSGEWNEQFF.

In this sample, this clone turned up a few times. The chain links TRBV24-1 to TRBJ2-1; perhaps TRBD1 as D (6 bases). CDR1 is KGHDR, CDR2 SFDVKD, per germline. This CDR3 contains 17 residues. Trimming took off 1 base at V and 6 bases at J, with 18 bases between the two ends. The CDR3 spells CATSDFGGQGLPNEQFF. The CDR3 DNA is TGTGCCACCAGTGATTTTGGCGGCCAGGGGCTCCCCAATGAGCAGTTCTTC.

This chain links TRBV12-3 or TRBV12-4 with TRBJ1-6, with D hard to call. The CDR3 consists of 13 residues. The germline V and J ends were trimmed by 6 bases and 7 bases, with 10 bases remaining between them. The CDR3 nucleotides read TGTGCCAGCAGCCGGGCCTCCAATTCACCCCTCCACTTT. It yields the protein CASSRASNSPLHF.

This chain connects TRBV6-1 to TRBJ1-1, with D perhaps matching TRBD1 (5 bases). V was cut by 3 bases and J by 0 bases, with 11 bases left in between. Germline values: CDR1 MNHNS, CDR2 SASEGT. CDR3 length: 15 residues. In nucleotides, the CDR3 is TGTGCCAGCAGTGACGCAGGGAATATGAACACTGAAGCTTTCTTT. It is translated as CASSDAGNMNTEAFF.

V is TRBV7-2 and J is TRBJ2-3; D call uncertain. Germline V gene sequence: CDR1 SGHTA, CDR2 FQGNSA. The CDR3 contains 14 residues. Trimming stripped 0 bases from V and 4 bases from J, with 8 bases between. The CDR3 coding sequence is TGTGCCAGCAGCTTAGCGCCCGCAGCAGATACGCAGTATTTT. This encodes CASSLAPAADTQYF.

This rearrangement joins TRBV19 to TRBJ2-1; TRBD2 matches at 13 bases. The CDR3 is made up of 19 amino acids. Germline V CDR1 and CDR2: LNHDA, SQIVND (reference sequence). V lost 3 bases, J lost 7 bases, and 15 bases stayed unmatched. CDR3 protein: CASSIFKRGLAGRENEQFF. As DNA, the CDR3 is TGTGCCAGTAGTATCTTCAAAAGGGGACTAGCGGGGAGGGAGAATGAGCAGTTCTTC.

This chain links TRBV5-1 with TRBJ2-5; TRBD1 might be the D (6 bases). This CDR3 spans 15 amino acids. Germline V lookup: CDR1 SGHRS, CDR2 YFSETQ. V was trimmed by 3 bases and J by 1 base, leaving 13 bases between them. The CDR3: CASSSDQGTQETQYF. The CDR3 nucleotides read TGCGCCAGCAGCTCGGATCAGGGGACCCAAGAGACCCAGTACTTC.

The V call is TRBV28, the J call TRBJ1-3; D is unclear. The CDR3 has 16 residues. Germline V gene lookup returns CDR1 MDHEN and CDR2 SYDVKM. Deletions cut 2 bases from V and 0 bases from J, with 11 bases between. This chain's CDR3 is CASSLGRTNSGNTIYF. The CDR3 DNA is TGTGCCAGCAGTTTAGGCAGGACTAACTCTGGAAACACCATATATTTT.

This sequence joins TRBV29-1 and TRBJ2-7; TRBD2 matches 8 bases. The CDR3 loop spans 14 amino acids. Germline V gene data show CDR1 as SQVTM and CDR2 as ANQGSEA. V lost 4 bases, J lost 3 bases, and 8 bases stayed unmatched. The CDR3 bases are TGCAGCGTTGTTGGTGCAGCGGGAGTCTACGAGCAGTACTTC. Amino acids: CSVVGAAGVYEQYF.